The clone carrying this T cell receptor (beta chain) was counted many times. The antigen is not known. These data come from a study of T cells after yellow fever vaccination. Study-wide results and limits: Boosting was followed by the reappearance of most primary-vaccination clones (approximately 95% CD4, around 90% CD8). Secondary responses were weaker yet peaked faster, day 5 versus 15.

Germline V lookup: CDR1 MNHNY, CDR2 SVGAGI (reference sequence). The germline V and J ends were trimmed by 2 bases and 2 bases, with 13 bases remaining between them. The length of the CDR3 is 16 residues. A process of 5'RACE template switching, which added a universal primer site and UMIs, was used to make TCR cDNA. MiXCR, applied by TCRdb to the 5' RACE reads, yields one record per CDR3 protein. Here the sample spans 300,000 or so distinct CDR3 sequences, 3% to 4.5% being singletons. The chain links TRBV6-6 to TRBJ2-4, with D possibly being TRBD1 or TRBD2 (5 bases each). This TCR was recovered from a man between 18 and 35 years old who received the YFV17D yellow fever vaccine. The starting material was PBMCs, obtained 5 days after the yellow fever booster vaccination. The CDR3 DNA reads TGTGCCAGCAGTTACCAAACCGGGACCACCAAAAACATTCAGTACTTC. This encodes CASSYQTGTTKNIQYF.